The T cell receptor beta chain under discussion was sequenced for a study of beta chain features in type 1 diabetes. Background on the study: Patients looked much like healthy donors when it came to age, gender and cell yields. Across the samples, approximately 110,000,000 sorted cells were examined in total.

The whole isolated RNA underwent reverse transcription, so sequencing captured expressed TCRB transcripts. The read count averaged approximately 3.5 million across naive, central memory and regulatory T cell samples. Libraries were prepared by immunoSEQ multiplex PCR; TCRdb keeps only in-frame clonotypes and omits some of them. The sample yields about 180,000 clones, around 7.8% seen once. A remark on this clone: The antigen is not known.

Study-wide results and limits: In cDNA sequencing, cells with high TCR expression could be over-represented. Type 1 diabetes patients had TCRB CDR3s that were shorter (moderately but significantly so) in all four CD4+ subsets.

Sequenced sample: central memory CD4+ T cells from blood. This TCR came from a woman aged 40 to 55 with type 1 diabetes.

The CDR3 sequence: CASSLRWTSGYNEQFF. The CDR3 region has the DNA TGTGCCAGCAGCTTGAGATGGACTAGCGGATACAATGAGCAGTTCTTC. The rearrangement joins TRBV5-4 to TRBJ2-1; TRBD2 aligns across 10 bases. J lost 4 bases, V lost 1 base, and 5 bases had no gene match. The CDR3 loop spans 16 amino acids. Germline V gene lookup returns CDR1 SGHNT and CDR2 YYREEE (reference sequence).